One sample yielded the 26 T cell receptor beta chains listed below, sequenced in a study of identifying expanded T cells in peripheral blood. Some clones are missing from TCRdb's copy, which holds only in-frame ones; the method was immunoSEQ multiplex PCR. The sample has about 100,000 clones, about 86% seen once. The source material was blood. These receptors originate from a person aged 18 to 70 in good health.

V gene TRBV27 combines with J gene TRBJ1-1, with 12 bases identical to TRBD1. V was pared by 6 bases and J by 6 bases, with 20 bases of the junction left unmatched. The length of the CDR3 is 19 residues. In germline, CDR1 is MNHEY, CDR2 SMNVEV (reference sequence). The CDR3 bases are TGTGCCAGCAGCCCTCGGGTCCCCCCGGGACAGGGGGCGTTGGCTGAAGCTTTCTTT. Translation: CASSPRVPPGQGALAEAFF.

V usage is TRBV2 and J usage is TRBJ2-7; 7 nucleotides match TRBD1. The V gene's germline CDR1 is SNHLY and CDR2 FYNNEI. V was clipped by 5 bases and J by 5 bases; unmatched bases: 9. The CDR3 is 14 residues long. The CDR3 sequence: CASSTDREPHEQYF. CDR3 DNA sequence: TGTGCCAGCAGTACCGACAGGGAACCCCACGAGCAGTACTTC.

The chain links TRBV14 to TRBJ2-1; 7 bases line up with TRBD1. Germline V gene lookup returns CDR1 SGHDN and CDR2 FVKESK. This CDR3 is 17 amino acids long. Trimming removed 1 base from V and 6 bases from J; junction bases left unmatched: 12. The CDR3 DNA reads TGTGCCAGCAGCCAAGGGGAAAAGGGGGCTGGCTGCAATGAGCAGTTCTTC. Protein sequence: CASSQGEKGAGCNEQFF.

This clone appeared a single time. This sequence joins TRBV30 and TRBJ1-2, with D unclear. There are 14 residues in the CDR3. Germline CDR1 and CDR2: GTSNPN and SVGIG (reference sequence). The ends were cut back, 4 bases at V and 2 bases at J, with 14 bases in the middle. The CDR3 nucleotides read TGTGCCTGGACCCACCCCGAAGCAAACTATGGCTACACCTTC. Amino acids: CAWTHPEANYGYTF.

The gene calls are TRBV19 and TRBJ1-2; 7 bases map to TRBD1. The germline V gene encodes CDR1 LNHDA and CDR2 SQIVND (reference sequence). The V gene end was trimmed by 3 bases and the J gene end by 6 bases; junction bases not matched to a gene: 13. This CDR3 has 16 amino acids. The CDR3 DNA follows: TGTGCCAGTAGTATCCGCAACAGGGGCGGCGGAGATGGCTACACCTTC. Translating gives CASSIRNRGGGDGYTF.

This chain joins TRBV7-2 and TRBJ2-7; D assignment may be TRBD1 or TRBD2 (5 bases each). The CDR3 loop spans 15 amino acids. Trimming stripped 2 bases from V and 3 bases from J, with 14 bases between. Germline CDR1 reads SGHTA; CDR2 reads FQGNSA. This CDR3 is CASSLYGAKGYEQYF. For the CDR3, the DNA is TGTGCCAGCAGCTTATACGGGGCCAAAGGCTACGAGCAGTACTTC.

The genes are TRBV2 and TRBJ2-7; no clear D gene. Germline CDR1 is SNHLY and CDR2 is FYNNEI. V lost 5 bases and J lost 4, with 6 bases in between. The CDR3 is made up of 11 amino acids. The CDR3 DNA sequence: TGTGCCAGCAGTACCGGGTACGAGCAGTACTTC. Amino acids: CASSTGYEQYF.

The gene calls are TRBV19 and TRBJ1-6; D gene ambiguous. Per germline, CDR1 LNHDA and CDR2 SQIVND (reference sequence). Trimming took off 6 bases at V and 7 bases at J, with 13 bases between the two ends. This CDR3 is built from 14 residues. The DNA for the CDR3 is TGTGCCAGTAGATCTGAAATCGGAAATTCACCCCTCCACTTT. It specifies CASRSEIGNSPLHF.

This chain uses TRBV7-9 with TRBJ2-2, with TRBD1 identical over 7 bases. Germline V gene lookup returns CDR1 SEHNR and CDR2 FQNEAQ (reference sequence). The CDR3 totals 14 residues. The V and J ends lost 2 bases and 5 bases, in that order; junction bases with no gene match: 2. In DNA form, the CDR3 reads TGTGCCAGCAGCTTAAACAGGGGTACCGGGGAGCTGTTTTTT. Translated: CASSLNRGTGELFF.

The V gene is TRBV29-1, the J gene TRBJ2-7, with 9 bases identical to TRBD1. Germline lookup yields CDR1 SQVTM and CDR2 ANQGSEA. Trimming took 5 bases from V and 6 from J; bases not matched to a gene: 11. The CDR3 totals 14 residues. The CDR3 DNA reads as TGCAGCGTTCGGGCCGGGACAGGGAGAGCCGAGCAGTACTTC. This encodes CSVRAGTGRAEQYF.

The CDR3 sequence is CASSPSPGGPLSTGELFF. The CDR3 coding sequence is TGTGCCAGCAGCCCATCCCCCGGGGGACCTTTGTCTACCGGGGAGCTGTTTTTT. The chain uses TRBV5-6 and TRBJ2-2, with D possibly matching TRBD2 (6 bases). Germline CDR1 reads SGHDT; CDR2 reads YYEEEE. The V and J ends lost 4 bases and 5 bases respectively, with 24 bases between them. The CDR3 extends over 18 amino acids.

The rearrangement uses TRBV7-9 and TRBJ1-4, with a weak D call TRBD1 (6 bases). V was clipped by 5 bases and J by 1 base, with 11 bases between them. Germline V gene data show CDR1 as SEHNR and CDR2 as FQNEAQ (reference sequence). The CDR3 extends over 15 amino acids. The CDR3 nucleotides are TGTGCCAGCAGCCCAGAGGGGGTAACTAATGAAAAACTGTTTTTT. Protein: CASSPEGVTNEKLFF.

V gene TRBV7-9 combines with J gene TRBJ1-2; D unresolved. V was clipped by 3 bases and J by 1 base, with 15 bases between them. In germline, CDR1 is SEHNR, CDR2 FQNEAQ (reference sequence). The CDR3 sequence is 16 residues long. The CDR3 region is CASSFRKAGSNYGYTF. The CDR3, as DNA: TGTGCCAGCAGCTTTCGAAAAGCCGGGAGTAACTATGGCTACACCTTC.

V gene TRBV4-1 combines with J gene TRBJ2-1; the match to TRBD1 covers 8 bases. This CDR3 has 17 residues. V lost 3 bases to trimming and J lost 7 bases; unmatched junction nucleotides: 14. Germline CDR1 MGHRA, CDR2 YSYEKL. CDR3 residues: CASSHSSRTGKNNEQFF. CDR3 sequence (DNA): TGCGCCAGCAGCCACTCCTCCCGGACAGGGAAGAATAATGAGCAGTTCTTC.

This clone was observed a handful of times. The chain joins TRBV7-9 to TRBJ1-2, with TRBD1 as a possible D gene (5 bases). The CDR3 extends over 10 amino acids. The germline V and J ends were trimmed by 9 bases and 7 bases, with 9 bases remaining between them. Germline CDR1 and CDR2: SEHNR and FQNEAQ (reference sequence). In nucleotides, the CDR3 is TGTGCCAGTGGGACTAGTGGCTACACCTTC. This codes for CASGTSGYTF.

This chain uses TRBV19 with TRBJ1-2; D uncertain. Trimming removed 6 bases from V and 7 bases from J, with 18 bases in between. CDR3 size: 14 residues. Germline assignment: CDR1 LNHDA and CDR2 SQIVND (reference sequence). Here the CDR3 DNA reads TGTGCCAGTAGCTTCATATCCTTTTTGGGTGGCTACACCTTC. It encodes CASSFISFLGGYTF.

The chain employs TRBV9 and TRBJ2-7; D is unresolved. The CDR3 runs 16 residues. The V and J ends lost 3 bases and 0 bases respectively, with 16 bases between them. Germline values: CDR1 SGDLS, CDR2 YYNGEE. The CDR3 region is CASSDGRGSSSYEQYF. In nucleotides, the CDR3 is TGTGCCAGCAGCGACGGTCGTGGGTCGAGCTCCTACGAGCAGTACTTC.

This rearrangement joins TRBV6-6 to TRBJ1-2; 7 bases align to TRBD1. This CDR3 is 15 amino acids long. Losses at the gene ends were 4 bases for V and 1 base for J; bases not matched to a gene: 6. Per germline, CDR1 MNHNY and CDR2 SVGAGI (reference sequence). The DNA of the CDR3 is TGTGCCAGCAGTTTGGGACAGCCACTTAACTATGGCTACACCTTC. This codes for CASSLGQPLNYGYTF.

CDR3 DNA sequence: TGTGCCAGCAGTACAGATCTCTCGAACACTGAAGCTTTCTTT. Protein product: CASSTDLSNTEAFF. The chain joins TRBV9 to TRBJ1-1; no firm D call. Germline CDR1 and CDR2: SGDLS and YYNGEE. The CDR3 is 14 residues long. V was cut by 5 bases and J by 1 base, with 12 bases left in between.

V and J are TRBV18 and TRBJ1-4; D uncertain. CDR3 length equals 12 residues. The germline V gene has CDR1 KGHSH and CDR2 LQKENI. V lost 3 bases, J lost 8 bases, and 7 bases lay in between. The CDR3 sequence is CASSPFTEKLFF. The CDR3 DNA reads TGTGCCAGCTCACCGTTCACCGAAAAACTGTTTTTT.

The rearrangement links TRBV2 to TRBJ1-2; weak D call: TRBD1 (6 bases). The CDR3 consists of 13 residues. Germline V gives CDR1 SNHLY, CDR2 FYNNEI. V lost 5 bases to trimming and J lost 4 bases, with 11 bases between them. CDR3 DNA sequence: TGTGCCAGCAGTCCTGGCAGGGGCTATGGCTACACCTTC. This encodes CASSPGRGYGYTF.

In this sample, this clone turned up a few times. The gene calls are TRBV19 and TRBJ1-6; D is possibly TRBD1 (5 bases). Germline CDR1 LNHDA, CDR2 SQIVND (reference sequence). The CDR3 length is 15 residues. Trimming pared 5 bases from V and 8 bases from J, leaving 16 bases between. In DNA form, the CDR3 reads TGTGCCAGTAGTTGGGTATCGACAGAGTATTCACCCCTCCACTTT. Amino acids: CASSWVSTEYSPLHF.

The CDR3 region is CASSYNANRAPEEQYF. The CDR3, as DNA: TGTGCCAGCAGTTACAACGCGAACAGGGCTCCGGAGGAGCAGTACTTC. The rearrangement links TRBV6-5 to TRBJ2-7; D is perhaps TRBD1 (6 bases). The CDR3 loop spans 16 amino acids. Germline V gene sequence: CDR1 MNHEY, CDR2 SVGAGI. Deletions cut 2 bases from V and 7 bases from J, with 21 bases between.

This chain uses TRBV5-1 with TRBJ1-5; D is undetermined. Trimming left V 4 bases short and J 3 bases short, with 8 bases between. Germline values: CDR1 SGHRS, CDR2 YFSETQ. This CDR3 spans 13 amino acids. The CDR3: CASSDGINQPQHF. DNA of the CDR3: TGCGCCAGCAGCGACGGAATCAATCAGCCCCAGCATTTT.

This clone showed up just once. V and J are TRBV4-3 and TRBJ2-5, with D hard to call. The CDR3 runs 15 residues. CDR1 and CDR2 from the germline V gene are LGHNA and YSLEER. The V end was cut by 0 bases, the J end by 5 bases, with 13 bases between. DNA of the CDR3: TGCGCCAGCAGCCAAGAATTCTCGTCGTCGGAGACCCAGTACTTC. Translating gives CASSQEFSSSETQYF.

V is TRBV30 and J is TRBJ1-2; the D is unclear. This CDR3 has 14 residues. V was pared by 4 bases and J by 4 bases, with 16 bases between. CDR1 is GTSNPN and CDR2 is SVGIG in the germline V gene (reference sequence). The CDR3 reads CAWISGRARYGYTF. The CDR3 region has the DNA TGTGCCTGGATCAGTGGAAGGGCTCGCTATGGCTACACCTTC.